A single T cell receptor beta chain is shown here with its context. No antigen is known for it. TCRdb's copy holds only in-frame clones and misses some; the assay was immunoSEQ multiplex PCR. The table shows 130,000 to 150,000 clones, with approximately 94% occurring only once. This sample was taken from a study of T cell responses to AZD1222 COVID-19 vaccine. About the study: Analysis merged second doses at about 4 or about 12 weeks.

The CDR3 totals 16 residues. Germline loops: CDR1 KGHSH, CDR2 LQKENI. V was clipped by 0 bases and J by 1 base, with 9 bases between them. Whole-study findings and limits: At 160-218 and 743-854, vaccine-associated CD4 TCRs were dominant, and they spanned spike. Rises in breadth and depth of Spike-specific TCRs came after two AZD1222 doses.

The rearrangement links TRBV18 to TRBJ2-2; the D call may be TRBD1 or TRBD2 (5 bases each). Sample: peripheral blood, taken on day 0 of AZD1222 vaccination. This clonotype was obtained from an adult in good health. The CDR3: CASSPPPGRNTGELFF. The CDR3 nucleotides are TGTGCCAGCTCACCACCCCCGGGACGGAACACCGGGGAGCTGTTTTTT.